Described below is a single TCR beta chain sequence and its context. The data originate from a study of T cell changes during pregnancy in multiple sclerosis. Profiled with immunoSEQ multiplex PCR; TCRdb holds only in-frame clones, not every one. The sample carries tens of thousands of clones, about 85% recorded once. Source: peripheral blood, taken before pregnancy. The clonotype originates from a female donor with multiple sclerosis, enrolled in a pregnancy study.

The DNA of the CDR3 is TGTGCCAGCAGCAAACGCTCCGGGGGGGACAGCTCCTACGAGCAGTACTTC. Protein sequence: CASSKRSGGDSSYEQYF. The rearrangement links TRBV21-1 to TRBJ2-7; TRBD2, as called in the table, went unchecked against the DNA. TRBV21-1 counts as a pseudogene. The CDR3 runs to 17 residues.